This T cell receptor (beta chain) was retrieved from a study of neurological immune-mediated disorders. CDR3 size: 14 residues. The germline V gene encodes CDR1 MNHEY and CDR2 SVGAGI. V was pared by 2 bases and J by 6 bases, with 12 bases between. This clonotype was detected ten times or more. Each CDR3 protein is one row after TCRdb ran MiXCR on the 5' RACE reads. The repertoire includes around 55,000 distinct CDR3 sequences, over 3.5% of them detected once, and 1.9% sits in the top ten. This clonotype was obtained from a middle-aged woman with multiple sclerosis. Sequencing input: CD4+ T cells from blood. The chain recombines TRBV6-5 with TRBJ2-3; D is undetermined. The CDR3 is CASSYRAGPDTQYF. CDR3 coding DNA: TGTGCCAGCAGTTACCGGGCAGGACCCGATACGCAGTATTTT.